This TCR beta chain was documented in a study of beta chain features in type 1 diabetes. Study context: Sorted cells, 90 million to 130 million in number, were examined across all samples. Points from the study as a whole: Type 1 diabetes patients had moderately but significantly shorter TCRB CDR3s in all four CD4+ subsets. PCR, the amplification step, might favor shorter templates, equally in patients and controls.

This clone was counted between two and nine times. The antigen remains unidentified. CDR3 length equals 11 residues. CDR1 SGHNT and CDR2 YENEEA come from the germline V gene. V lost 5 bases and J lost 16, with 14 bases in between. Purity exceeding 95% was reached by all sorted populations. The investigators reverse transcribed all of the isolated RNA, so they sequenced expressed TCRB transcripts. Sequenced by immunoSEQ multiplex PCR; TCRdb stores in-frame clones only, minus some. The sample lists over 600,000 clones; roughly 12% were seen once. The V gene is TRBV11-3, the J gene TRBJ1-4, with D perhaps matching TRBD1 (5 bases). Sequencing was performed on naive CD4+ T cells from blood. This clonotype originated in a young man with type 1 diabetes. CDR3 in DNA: TGTGCCAGCAGCCCTAGGGACTGCTCGTTTTTT. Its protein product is CASSPRDCSFF.